Presented here are 28 T cell receptor beta chains from one specimen sequenced in a study of T cells in Graves' hyperthyroidism and ophthalmopathy. RNA transcripts were the template for amplifying TCR beta CDR3 regions. In the first-round RT-PCR of the TCR CDR3, the HTBI primer set was used. TCRdb re-analysed the multiplex PCR reads in MiXCR, keeping a single row per CDR3 protein. The sample holds a few hundred thousand distinct CDR3 sequences, 15% to 19% seen once. The material sequenced was blood. The source of these receptors is a woman aged 18-30 years with Graves' hyperthyroidism that later progressed to Graves' ophthalmopathy.

The V call is TRBV10-3, the J call TRBJ2-2, with TRBD2 matching 9 bases. Losses at the gene ends were 8 bases for V and 1 base for J; bases not matched to a gene: 2. The length of the CDR3 is 14 residues. Germline V gene lookup returns CDR1 ENHRY and CDR2 SYGVKD. Written as DNA, the CDR3 is TGTGCCATCGGGACTAGCAGGAACACCGGGGAGCTGTTTTTT. Protein: CAIGTSRNTGELFF.

There are many counts of this clonotype. V and J are TRBV11-1 and TRBJ2-3, with 8 positions matching TRBD2. The germline V gene has CDR1 SGHAT and CDR2 FQDESV (reference sequence). Losses at the gene ends were 1 base for V and 1 base for J; bases not matched to a gene: 1. The CDR3 consists of 15 residues. The CDR3 protein is CASSLERERTDTQYF. The DNA for the CDR3 is TGTGCCAGCAGCTTAGAGCGGGAGCGCACAGATACGCAGTATTTT.

This clonotype has a handful of counts. The genes are TRBV18 and TRBJ2-7; TRBD1 is a possible D gene (5 bases). CDR1 KGHSH and CDR2 LQKENI come from the germline V gene. The CDR3 runs to 17 residues. V was pared by 0 bases and J by 0 bases, with 15 bases between. CDR3 loop: CASSPPGFRDNSYEQYF. The CDR3, as DNA: TGTGCCAGCTCACCACCGGGATTCAGGGATAACTCCTACGAGCAGTACTTC.

The J gene is TRBJ1-2, the V gene TRBV15; unclear D gene. The CDR3 is 13 amino acids. Trimming cost V 0 bases and J 4 bases, with 6 bases left between them. The germline V gene encodes CDR1 LNHNV and CDR2 YYDKDF (reference sequence). This CDR3 reads CATSREVAYGYTF. CDR3 nucleotides: TGTGCCACCAGCAGAGAAGTTGCCTATGGCTACACCTTC.

This clonotype has at least ten counts. The chain joins TRBV7-9 to TRBJ2-1; 8 nucleotides line up with TRBD1. After removal of 0 bases from V and 6 bases from J, the junction contained 7 bases not matched to a gene. The CDR3 loop spans 16 amino acids. Germline V lookup: CDR1 SEHNR, CDR2 FQNEAQ (reference sequence). This chain's CDR3 is CASSLAGTGVPNEQFF. In nucleotides, the CDR3 is TGTGCCAGCAGCTTAGCGGGGACAGGTGTACCCAATGAGCAGTTCTTC.

This clonotype has at least ten counts. This chain links TRBV7-3 with TRBJ2-2; a possible D gene is TRBD2 (6 bases). Per the germline V gene, CDR1 is SGHTA and CDR2 is FQGTGA. The ends were cut back, 2 bases at V and 1 base at J, with 8 bases in the middle. CDR3 size: 15 residues. CDR3 in amino acids: CASSLSGGNTGELFF. CDR3 coding DNA: TGTGCCAGCAGCTTATCCGGGGGGAACACCGGGGAGCTGTTTTTT.

CDR3 in DNA: TGTGCCAGCAGCCCCAGACAGCCCTACGAGCAGTACTTC. This gives the protein CASSPRQPYEQYF. The V gene is TRBV3-2, the J gene TRBJ2-7. TRBV3-2 is reported as a pseudogene. This CDR3 has 13 residues.

This chain links TRBV9 with TRBJ2-1, with D perhaps TRBD1 or TRBD2 (5 bases each). Germline CDR1 is SGDLS and CDR2 is YYNGEE. CDR3 length equals 15 residues. V gave up 4 bases and J gave up 0 bases, with 11 bases separating them. The CDR3 is CASSKSGLSYNEQFF. The CDR3 DNA reads TGTGCCAGCAGCAAATCGGGGCTCTCCTACAATGAGCAGTTCTTC.

This clonotype has ten or more counts. The chain joins TRBV20-1 to TRBJ1-2; possible D gene TRBD1, 5 bases. In germline, CDR1 is DFQATT, CDR2 SNEGSKA (reference sequence). The CDR3 runs 15 residues. The V gene lost 0 bases and the J gene lost 4 bases, with 15 bases spanning the gap. CDR3 region: CSARDQGSRSYGYTF. CDR3 in DNA: TGCAGTGCTAGAGACCAGGGTTCGCGCAGCTATGGCTACACCTTC.

The count of this clonotype is one. The chain is built from TRBV5-4 and TRBJ2-4; 8 bases align to TRBD1. Germline-derived CDR1 and CDR2 are SGHNT and YYREEE (reference sequence). The CDR3 has 14 residues. V lost 4 bases, J lost 6 bases, and 6 bases stayed unmatched. The CDR3 coding sequence is TGTGCCAGCAGCCTCAGGGGGCAAGGAAACATTCAGTACTTC. This sequence encodes CASSLRGQGNIQYF.

The chain couples TRBV7-8 to TRBJ1-2; D gene unclear. V lost 3 bases, J lost 2 bases, and 7 bases lay in between. Germline V CDR1 and CDR2: SGHVS, FQNEAQ. The CDR3 has 13 amino acids. The CDR3 region is CASSFDANYGYTF. The CDR3 DNA reads TGTGCCAGCAGCTTTGACGCGAACTATGGCTACACCTTC.

A note on this clonotype: Being one base from a much bigger clone, this may be a read error. The genes are TRBV28 and TRBJ1-1; the D gene is possibly TRBD1 (6 bases). This CDR3 is built from 13 residues. Germline CDR1 and CDR2: MDHEN and SYDVKM. Trimming shortened V by 6 bases and J by 5 bases, and 13 bases separated the two germline ends. In DNA, the CDR3 is TGTGCCAGCAGCCGCTACAGGGTGACTGAAGCTTTCTTT. Translating gives CASSRYRVTEAFF.

This clonotype was seen a handful of times. The rearrangement links TRBV19 to TRBJ2-1, with 12 bases aligning to TRBD2. Germline V gene lookup returns CDR1 LNHDA and CDR2 SQIVND (reference sequence). J lost 7 bases, V lost 3 bases, and 7 bases had no gene match. The CDR3 is 16 amino acids. The CDR3 nucleotides are TGTGCCAGTAGTATCAGTCTAGCGGGAGGGCCAAATGAGCAGTTCTTC. Amino acids: CASSISLAGGPNEQFF. The whole variable domain, remainder taken from reference TRBV19 and TRBJ2-1, is DGGITQSPKYLFRKEGQNVTLSCEQNLNHDAMYWYRQDPGQGLRLIYYSQIVNDFQKGDIAEGYSVSREKKESFPLTVTSAQKNPTAFYLCASSISLAGGPNEQFFGPGTRLTVL.

V gene TRBV3-1 combines with J gene TRBJ1-6, with a possible D match to TRBD1 (6 bases). Deletions cut 3 bases from V and 5 bases from J, with 11 bases between. Germline CDR1 reads LGHDT; CDR2 reads YNNKEL (reference sequence). This CDR3 spans 15 amino acids. CDR3 amino acids: CASSHATGHNSPLHF. CDR3 in DNA: TGTGCCAGCAGCCATGCTACAGGGCATAATTCACCCCTCCACTTT.

V gene TRBV20-1 combines with J gene TRBJ2-7, with D perhaps being TRBD1 or TRBD2 (5 bases each). V shed 4 bases and J shed 2 bases, with 12 bases lying between them. This CDR3 contains 13 residues. The germline V gene has CDR1 DFQATT and CDR2 SNEGSKA (reference sequence). CDR3 sequence: CSATTRGAYEQYF. Here the CDR3 DNA reads TGCAGTGCTACGACCCGGGGCGCCTACGAGCAGTACTTC.

This clonotype was seen at least ten times. The chain combines TRBV28 with TRBJ1-1, with D uncertain. This CDR3 region has 13 residues. Germline CDR1 is MDHEN and CDR2 is SYDVKM. V was cut by 3 bases and J by 6 bases, with 11 bases left in between. The CDR3 spells CASSLNGRAEAFF. The CDR3 nucleotides read TGTGCCAGCAGTTTGAACGGGAGGGCTGAAGCTTTCTTT.

As for this clonotype: The junction shows a germline mismatch at one end, possibly a read error. The chain combines TRBV12-3 or TRBV12-4 with TRBJ2-7, with 7 bases aligning to TRBD1. The CDR3 length is 13 residues. In DNA, the CDR3 is TGTGCCAGCAGGAGGATAGGGGGCTGGGAGCAGCACTTC. The encoded protein is CASRRIGGWEQHF.

This clonotype was observed at least ten times. V gene TRBV12-3 or TRBV12-4 combines with J gene TRBJ1-3, with 10 bases lining up with TRBD1. CDR3 length: 15 amino acids. The V segment lost 5 bases and the J segment 1 base; nucleotides outside the gene matches: 2. The CDR3 DNA sequence: TGTGCCAGCAGTGGGGGACAGGGGTCTGGAAACACCATATATTTT. Translation: CASSGGQGSGNTIYF.

This rearrangement joins TRBV10-3 to TRBJ1-1, with D hard to call. V lost 4 bases to trimming and J lost 3 bases, with 12 bases between them. In germline, CDR1 is ENHRY, CDR2 SYGVKD. This CDR3 region has 14 residues. The CDR3 sequence is CAISATAQYTEAFF. CDR3 nucleotides: TGTGCCATCAGTGCGACGGCCCAGTACACTGAAGCTTTCTTT.

This clonotype has a handful of counts. The CDR3 DNA follows: TGTGCCAGCAGCAAAATTAGCGGGAGTCCCTCCTACAATGAGCAGTTCTTC. Residues: CASSKISGSPSYNEQFF. The chain uses TRBV13 and TRBJ2-1; 9 bases map to TRBD2. Germline V gene data show CDR1 as PRHDT and CDR2 as FYEKMQ (reference sequence). Trimming at V came to 5 bases and at J to 0 bases, leaving 8 bases not matched to a gene. The CDR3 extends over 17 amino acids.

This clonotype has at least ten counts. J is TRBJ2-2 and V is TRBV2; D assignment may be TRBD1 or TRBD2 (5 bases each). This CDR3 contains 15 residues. Germline CDR1 and CDR2: SNHLY and FYNNEI. V lost 1 base to trimming and J lost 7 bases, with 13 bases between them. CDR3 bases: TGTGCCAGCAGTGAAGGTGGGGGAGCGCACGGGGAGCTGTTTTTT. Translation gives CASSEGGGAHGELFF.

This clonotype was recorded at least ten times. The chain recombines TRBV27 with TRBJ1-3, with a tentative D call TRBD1 (6 bases). Germline lookup yields CDR1 MNHEY and CDR2 SMNVEV (reference sequence). V was pared by 0 bases and J by 3 bases, with 9 bases between. The CDR3 length is 15 residues. As DNA, the CDR3 is TGTGCCAGCAGTTTATCCCGGGGGCTTGGAAACACCATATATTTT. Translating gives CASSLSRGLGNTIYF.

A single count supports this clonotype. The chain uses TRBV5-4 and TRBJ2-1; unclear D gene. The CDR3 is 15 amino acids. CDR1 and CDR2 from the germline V gene are SGHNT and YYREEE (reference sequence). Trimming removed 6 bases from V and 0 bases from J, with 13 bases in between. CDR3 loop: CASNLVGRSYNEQFF. Written as DNA, the CDR3 is TGTGCCAGCAACCTCGTAGGGCGCTCCTACAATGAGCAGTTCTTC.

This clonotype was seen ten or more times. The chain joins TRBV11-3 to TRBJ2-7; 12 positions agree with TRBD2. V lost 0 bases and J lost 3; bases outside the gene matches: 6. Germline values: CDR1 SGHNT, CDR2 YENEEA. The CDR3 has 17 residues. The CDR3 loop reads CASSLDRLAGGNYEQYF. The CDR3 DNA reads as TGTGCCAGCAGCTTAGATCGGCTAGCGGGAGGGAACTACGAGCAGTACTTC.

In its sample, this clonotype was seen many times. The V gene is TRBV14, the J gene TRBJ2-1, with 7 bases matching TRBD1. V shed 4 bases and J 0 bases; nucleotides not matched to a gene: 6. This CDR3 comprises 16 residues. Germline lookup yields CDR1 SGHDN and CDR2 FVKESK. The CDR3 nucleotides read TGTGCCAGCAGCCCTTTACAGGGGAGCTCCTACAATGAGCAGTTCTTC. The encoded protein is CASSPLQGSSYNEQFF.

A few counts support this clonotype. The rearrangement uses TRBV20-1 and TRBJ1-1; a possible D gene is TRBD1 (5 bases). Germline CDR1 reads DFQATT; CDR2 reads SNEGSKA (reference sequence). With 6 bases removed from V and 10 bases from J, the gap between germline ends came to 15 bases. There are 11 residues in the CDR3. In DNA, the CDR3 is TGCAGTGCCGGGAGCGGGGCGCGAGCTTTCTTT. Protein: CSAGSGARAFF.

This clonotype was seen a few times. A much larger clone is a single base away; this may be a read error. The CDR3 reads CAWSVEQPKTNTEAFF. The CDR3 coding sequence is TGTGCCTGGAGTGTAGAACAACCAAAGACGAACACTGAAGCTTTCTTT. The chain employs TRBV30 and TRBJ1-1, with unresolved D. This CDR3 comprises 16 residues. The ends were cut back, 0 bases at V and 1 base at J, with 15 bases in the middle. CDR1 is GTSNPN and CDR2 is SVGIG in the germline V gene (reference sequence).

By share of the sample, this clonotype is medium-sized. The J gene is TRBJ2-7, the V gene TRBV2; D unresolved. The CDR3 runs 13 residues. The ends were cut back, 3 bases at V and 3 bases at J, with 9 bases in the middle. CDR1 and CDR2 from the germline V gene are SNHLY and FYNNEI. For the CDR3, the DNA is TGTGCCAGCAGTGACCCTATGGACTACGAGCAGTACTTC. Its translation is CASSDPMDYEQYF.